This TCR beta chain was profiled in a study of T-cell reconstitution after alpha-beta-depleted transplantation in children. Findings and caveats of the study: From surviving recipient T cells and thymic progenitors came the high day-60 TCRbeta diversity observed in some patients. Alpha-beta T cells present about two months after transplant were reported to originate from several hundred expanded graft clones. Once a year had passed after transplant, T-cell counts and diversity came mostly from newly produced T cells.

Note on this clonotype: Its antigen is still unknown.

TCRbeta library preparation incorporated unique molecular identifiers. One entry per CDR3 protein results from TCRdb running MiXCR on the PCR reads. The sample holds more than 120,000 distinct CDR3 sequences; around 9% are singletons and the top ten take 15% to 20%. Germline V gene lookup returns CDR1 MNHEY and CDR2 SVGAGI. The length of the CDR3 is 16 residues. After removal of 7 bases from V and 9 bases from J, the junction contained 10 bases not matched to a gene. This rearrangement joins TRBV6-5 to TRBJ2-1; 15 bases are shared with TRBD2. The TCR originated in a female patient between 2 and 15 years old who had a stem cell transplant for congenital amegakaryocytic thrombocytopenia, so the T cells may come from the graft donor. Material: PBMCs, mostly from graft donor cells, obtained 180 days after TCRalphabeta/CD19-depleted stem cell transplant. The CDR3 sequence: CASITRTSGRASEQFF. In nucleotides, the CDR3 is TGTGCCAGCATTACCAGGACTAGCGGGAGGGCCAGTGAGCAGTTCTTC.